The 25 T cell receptor beta chains given below trace back to one sample, sequenced in a study of blood T cell repertoires in COVID-19. Measured with immunoSEQ multiplex PCR; TCRdb has only the in-frame clones, and not every one. The sample contains some 180,000 clones, 65% to 90% of which appear only once. The sample comprised PBMCs or T cells enriched from blood (not recorded which). These receptors were obtained from an older woman with acute COVID-19.

The chain couples TRBV4-1 to TRBJ2-3; possible D gene TRBD2, 6 bases. The CDR3 runs to 14 residues. Germline V gene data show CDR1 as MGHRA and CDR2 as YSYEKL. V gave up 11 bases and J gave up 2 bases, with 17 bases separating them. The chain's CDR3 is CAQASGTSTDTQYF. The CDR3 DNA sequence: TGCGCCCAGGCTTCCGGGACTTCCACAGATACGCAGTATTTT.

This chain connects TRBV18 to TRBJ2-7; 11 bases agree with TRBD2. The germline V gene has CDR1 KGHSH and CDR2 LQKENI. The length of the CDR3 is 15 residues. Losses at the gene ends were 3 bases for V and 5 bases for J; bases not matched to a gene: 6. The CDR3 DNA is TGTGCCAGCTCACCGGGGACTAGCGGAGGGAACGAGCAGTACTTC. It yields the protein CASSPGTSGGNEQYF.

This CDR3 reads CASSVIAIYNEQFF. As DNA, the CDR3 is TGTGCCAGCAGCGTGATTGCGATTTACAATGAGCAGTTCTTC. The chain is built from TRBV9 and TRBJ2-1; D is uncertain. With 2 bases removed from V and 4 bases from J, the gap between germline ends came to 10 bases. The CDR3 runs 14 residues. Germline V gene sequence: CDR1 SGDLS, CDR2 YYNGEE. Looking up the rest from reference TRBV9 and TRBJ2-1 gives the full variable domain: DSGVTQTPKHLITATGQRVTLRCSPRSGDLSVYWYQQSLDQGLQFLIQYYNGEERAKGNILERFSAQQFPDLHSELNLSSLELGDSALYFCASSVIAIYNEQFFGPGTRLTVL.

The chain is built from TRBV30 and TRBJ1-6; 7 nucleotides agree with TRBD1. Germline V gene lookup returns CDR1 GTSNPN and CDR2 SVGIG (reference sequence). CDR3 size: 15 residues. V lost 0 bases, J lost 6 bases, and 5 bases stayed unmatched. As DNA, the CDR3 is TGTGCCTGGAGTGTAGGGGACAGAACTAATTCACCCCTCCACTTT. This gives the protein CAWSVGDRTNSPLHF.

This chain links TRBV5-6 with TRBJ1-6; possible D gene TRBD1, 6 bases. Germline CDR1 reads SGHDT; CDR2 reads YYEEEE. Between the trimmed V and J ends, which lost 7 bases and 7 bases, there was a span of 12 bases. The CDR3 extends over 13 amino acids. CDR3 loop: CASARQANSPLHF. CDR3 DNA sequence: TGTGCCAGCGCGCGACAGGCCAATTCACCCCTCCACTTT.

The rearrangement joins TRBV6-5 to TRBJ1-3; 7 bases fit TRBD1. The germline V gene encodes CDR1 MNHEY and CDR2 SVGAGI. The length of the CDR3 is 15 residues. Trimming removed 2 bases from V and 9 bases from J; junction bases left unmatched: 10. The CDR3 coding sequence is TGTGCCAGCAGTTACGCGACAGGGCTGGGAGGCACCATATATTTT. It yields the protein CASSYATGLGGTIYF.

This chain links TRBV5-4 with TRBJ2-7; 9 bases fit TRBD1. This CDR3 has 14 residues. The germline V gene has CDR1 SGHNT and CDR2 YYREEE (reference sequence). V trimming: 4 bases; J trimming: 4 bases; junction bases outside the gene matches: 6. The chain's CDR3 is CASSRVGTGYEQYF. The DNA for the CDR3 is TGTGCCAGCAGCAGAGTCGGGACAGGGTACGAGCAGTACTTC.

The chain uses TRBV5-4 and TRBJ1-2, with 8 bases matching TRBD1. Germline V gene sequence: CDR1 SGHNT, CDR2 YYREEE (reference sequence). The CDR3 length is 15 residues. Losses at the gene ends were 3 bases for V and 7 bases for J; bases not matched to a gene: 11. The CDR3 spells CASSSQGAHATGYTF. The CDR3 region has the DNA TGTGCCAGCAGCTCCCAGGGGGCCCACGCGACTGGCTACACCTTC.

The rearrangement joins TRBV6-2 or TRBV6-3 to TRBJ2-3, with a tentative D call TRBD2 (7 bases). Per the germline V gene, CDR1 is MNHEY and CDR2 is SVGEGT. The CDR3 has 15 amino acids. With 1 base removed from V and 5 bases from J, the gap between germline ends came to 13 bases. CDR3 coding DNA: TGTGCCAGCAGTTACTTCCGGGGGGCAGGAGATACGCAGTATTTT. As protein: CASSYFRGAGDTQYF.

This clone was counted once. V gene TRBV18 combines with J gene TRBJ2-3; TRBD2 agrees at 12 bases. The CDR3 totals 17 residues. J was trimmed by 2 bases and V by 6 bases; bases with no gene match: 9. Germline V gives CDR1 KGHSH, CDR2 LQKENI. The CDR3 DNA sequence: TGTGCCAGCTCGCCTTCACTAGCGGGGGGCTTCACAGATACGCAGTATTTT. Amino acids: CASSPSLAGGFTDTQYF. The complete variable domain, with remaining parts taken from reference TRBV18 and TRBJ2-3, reads NAGVMQNPRHLVRRRGQEARLRCSPMKGHSHVYWYRQLPEEGLKFMVYLQKENIIDESGMPKERFSAEFPKEGPSILRIQQVVRGDSAAYFCASSPSLAGGFTDTQYFGPGTRLTVL.

The chain carries TRBV19 and TRBJ1-1; 9 nucleotides align to TRBD1. CDR3 length: 14 residues. Germline V gene lookup returns CDR1 LNHDA and CDR2 SQIVND (reference sequence). J was trimmed by 1 base and V by 10 bases; bases with no gene match: 7. The CDR3 protein is CATTGGAGNTEAFF. DNA for the CDR3: TGTGCCACTACAGGGGGCGCCGGGAACACTGAAGCTTTCTTT.

The chain carries TRBV6-2 or TRBV6-3 and TRBJ1-4; TRBD1 aligns across 7 bases. Trimming took 6 bases from V and 8 from J; bases not matched to a gene: 12. This CDR3 contains 15 residues. Germline assignment: CDR1 MNHEY and CDR2 SVGEGT. The CDR3 coding sequence is TGTGCCAGCAGCCCCAGACAGGGCTCTTTCGAAAAACTGTTTTTT. Its protein is CASSPRQGSFEKLFF.

This chain links TRBV24-1 with TRBJ2-3, with 9 positions matching TRBD2. Germline CDR1 KGHDR, CDR2 SFDVKD. The CDR3 consists of 15 residues. Trimming at V came to 5 bases and at J to 4 bases, leaving 6 bases not matched to a gene. DNA for the CDR3: TGTGCCACCAGTGGGCGTCTAGCGGGACCAGATACGCAGTATTTT. This sequence encodes CATSGRLAGPDTQYF.

The V and J genes are TRBV19 and TRBJ2-1, with 8 bases lining up with TRBD2. The germline V gene has CDR1 LNHDA and CDR2 SQIVND (reference sequence). CDR3 length: 14 residues. The trim removed 1 base at V and 12 bases at J, leaving 8 bases unmatched. CDR3 DNA sequence: TGTGCCAGTAGTATAGCCGGGAGGGCCTGGGTGCAGTTCTTC. Its protein is CASSIAGRAWVQFF.

The chain uses TRBV10-1 and TRBJ2-1; TRBD2 agrees at 13 bases. The CDR3 runs to 17 residues. Trimming removed 3 bases from V and 4 bases from J; junction bases left unmatched: 6. CDR1 and CDR2 (germline): WNHNN, SYGVQD (reference sequence). Written as DNA, the CDR3 is TGCGCCAGCAGTGATACGGGACTAGCGGGACCATACAATGAGCAGTTCTTC. Amino acid sequence: CASSDTGLAGPYNEQFF.

This chain joins TRBV7-2 and TRBJ2-7, with 7 positions matching TRBD2. The CDR3 has 15 amino acids. Germline values: CDR1 SGHTA, CDR2 FQGNSA. The V segment lost 1 base and the J segment 4 bases; nucleotides outside the gene matches: 7. The CDR3, as DNA: TGTGCCAGCAGCTTAGGGTTTCGGGGGGATTACGAGCAGTACTTC. It encodes CASSLGFRGDYEQYF.

The chain is built from TRBV7-9 and TRBJ1-2; no definite D call. Germline CDR1 reads SEHNR; CDR2 reads FQNEAQ (reference sequence). The CDR3 has 14 residues. The V gene lost 2 bases and the J gene lost 3 bases, with 10 bases spanning the gap. For the CDR3, the DNA is TGTGCCAGCAGCTTACTAGCAGGCGACTATGGCTACACCTTC. Amino acid sequence: CASSLLAGDYGYTF.

This clone was recorded once. The chain joins TRBV5-4 to TRBJ2-1, with TRBD2 as a possible D gene (7 bases). The V end was cut by 0 bases, the J end by 4 bases, with 20 bases between. The germline V gene encodes CDR1 SGHNT and CDR2 YYREEE (reference sequence). The CDR3 runs 18 residues. This CDR3 is CASSLGGEGRGLYNEQFF. The CDR3 nucleotides are TGTGCCAGCAGCTTGGGAGGTGAGGGGCGGGGGCTTTACAATGAGCAGTTCTTC.

The chain recombines TRBV6-5 with TRBJ2-1; D possibly corresponds to TRBD2 (5 bases). This CDR3 is built from 13 residues. V was pared by 8 bases and J by 1 base, with 9 bases between. The germline V gene encodes CDR1 MNHEY and CDR2 SVGAGI. The CDR3 reads CASLSGSYNEQFF. The CDR3 nucleotides are TGTGCCAGCTTAAGCGGTTCCTACAATGAGCAGTTCTTC.

CDR3 coding DNA: TGCAGTGCGTACCCGGGACAGAAGCAGTTCTTC. Encoded protein: CSAYPGQKQFF. The chain employs TRBV20-1 and TRBJ2-1; 7 nucleotides line up with TRBD1. Germline values: CDR1 DFQATT, CDR2 SNEGSKA (reference sequence). The V gene end was trimmed by 6 bases and the J gene end by 11 bases; junction bases not matched to a gene: 7. The CDR3 spans 11 residues.

The J gene is TRBJ1-1, the V gene TRBV5-8; 7 bases align to TRBD1. The CDR3 covers 14 residues. With 4 bases clipped from V and 1 base from J, the junction kept 4 bases outside the gene matches. Germline CDR1 reads SGHTS; CDR2 reads YDEGEE. In DNA, the CDR3 is TGTGCCAGCAGCCGAGGGACAGCGAACACTGAAGCTTTCTTT. Amino acids: CASSRGTANTEAFF.

The chain employs TRBV5-1 and TRBJ1-1, with 8 bases fitting TRBD1. The V and J ends lost 4 bases and 5 bases, in that order; junction bases with no gene match: 10. The CDR3 consists of 15 residues. Germline assignment: CDR1 SGHRS and CDR2 YFSETQ. The CDR3 DNA follows: TGCGCCAGCAGCCCCGGACAGGGAGCGGGTACTGAAGCTTTCTTT. It translates to CASSPGQGAGTEAFF.

This clone appeared once. The chain carries TRBV29-1 and TRBJ2-3, with D tentatively TRBD1 (5 bases). V was trimmed by 4 bases and J by 7 bases, leaving 18 bases between them. The V gene's germline CDR1 is SQVTM and CDR2 ANQGSEA. The CDR3 is 14 amino acids. In DNA form, the CDR3 reads TGCAGCGTTGGGCCGAGGCAGGGTTGGAATACGCAGTATTTT. Its translation is CSVGPRQGWNTQYF.

This sequence joins TRBV2 and TRBJ1-4; 12 bases agree with TRBD1. The CDR3 loop spans 18 amino acids. The junction had 8 bases not matched to a gene; V was cut back by 1 base and J by 5 bases. Germline values: CDR1 SNHLY, CDR2 FYNNEI. The DNA of the CDR3 is TGTGCCAGCAGTGAAGTCCCCGGGACAGGGGGCCAGAATGAAAAACTGTTTTTT. Residues: CASSEVPGTGGQNEKLFF.

This clone has a handful of counts. The chain uses TRBV27 and TRBJ2-5; 9 positions agree with TRBD1. Germline CDR1 and CDR2: MNHEY and SMNVEV (reference sequence). This CDR3 is built from 15 residues. V dropped 6 bases and J dropped 2; count of bases not matched to a gene: 7. CDR3 residues: CASRTGTGLQETQYF. In DNA form, the CDR3 reads TGTGCCAGCAGGACCGGGACAGGGTTACAAGAGACCCAGTACTTC.